This T cell receptor beta chain was identified in a study of T cells in Graves' hyperthyroidism and ophthalmopathy. Findings and caveats of the study: Most clonotypes that expanded in the thyroid above 0.001 also showed up in blood. With a median lead of approximately 6.4 months before onset, the model predicted ophthalmopathy.

This clonotype was recorded many times. Antigen: not known. V was trimmed by 6 bases and J by 1 base, leaving 16 bases between them. Germline V lookup: CDR1 MNHEY, CDR2 SVGEGT. The CDR3 extends over 15 amino acids. The CDR3 regions of TCR beta were amplified from RNA transcripts. Initially, a first-round RT-PCR of the TCR CDR3 employed the HTBI primer set. TCRdb fed the multiplex PCR reads into MiXCR, producing one record per CDR3 protein. The sample shows 300,000 to 400,000 distinct CDR3 sequences, approximately 15% of them seen only once. This TCR derives from a woman in her twenties or thirties with Graves' hyperthyroidism. The rearrangement joins TRBV6-2 or TRBV6-3 to TRBJ2-7; possibly TRBD1 or TRBD2 for D (5 bases each). The sequenced sample consisted of blood. CDR3 in amino acids: CASSFRDAPSYEQYF. CDR3 nucleotide sequence: TGTGCCAGCAGCTTCCGGGACGCCCCTTCCTACGAGCAGTACTTC.